The 11 T cell receptor beta chains presented below share a single source sample, sequenced in a study of T cells in localized non-small cell lung cancer. This table comes from immunoSEQ multiplex PCR, and its TCRdb copy is limited to in-frame clones, with some not included. The sample lists about 78,000 clones; approximately 85% were seen once. The source material was peripheral blood, sampled before any cancer treatment. All receptors come from a man aged 40 to 70 with stage I lung adenocarcinoma.

This chain uses TRBV7-3 with TRBJ2-3; 10 positions match TRBD2. Germline-derived CDR1 and CDR2 are SGHTA and FQGTGA. The CDR3 loop spans 18 amino acids. J was trimmed by 0 bases and V by 0 bases; bases with no gene match: 6. The CDR3 region is CASSLTGRTSGSTDTQYF. The CDR3 bases are TGTGCCAGCAGCTTAACCGGTCGGACTAGCGGTAGCACAGATACGCAGTATTTT.

The chain carries TRBV19 and TRBJ2-3, with a possible D match to TRBD1 (7 bases). V was cut by 4 bases and J by 7 bases, with 15 bases left in between. Per germline, CDR1 LNHDA and CDR2 SQIVND (reference sequence). CDR3 length: 14 residues. The CDR3 sequence is CASSRGDRLNTQYF. The CDR3 nucleotides read TGTGCCAGTAGTAGGGGGGACAGATTGAATACGCAGTATTTT. Variable domain in full (rest from reference TRBV19 and TRBJ2-3): DGGITQSPKYLFRKEGQNVTLSCEQNLNHDAMYWYRQDPGQGLRLIYYSQIVNDFQKGDIAEGYSVSREKKESFPLTVTSAQKNPTAFYLCASSRGDRLNTQYFGPGTRLTVL.

This sequence joins TRBV2 and TRBJ2-5; D unresolved. V lost 4 bases to trimming and J lost 5 bases, with 14 bases between them. CDR1 is SNHLY, CDR2 FYNNEI, per germline. The CDR3 has 14 amino acids. CDR3 residues: CASSVGGNQETQYF. CDR3 bases: TGTGCCAGCAGTGTAGGCGGCAATCAGGAGACCCAGTACTTC.

The V and J genes are TRBV9 and TRBJ2-1; 11 nucleotides align to TRBD2. V trimming: 4 bases; J trimming: 6 bases; junction bases outside the gene matches: 6. The germline V gene encodes CDR1 SGDLS and CDR2 YYNGEE. The CDR3 has 15 amino acids. The CDR3 loop reads CASSPGTSGLNEQFF. In DNA, the CDR3 is TGTGCCAGCAGCCCAGGGACTAGCGGTCTCAATGAGCAGTTCTTC. The variable domain in full, completed from reference TRBV9 and TRBJ2-1, reads DSGVTQTPKHLITATGQRVTLRCSPRSGDLSVYWYQQSLDQGLQFLIQYYNGEERAKGNILERFSAQQFPDLHSELNLSSLELGDSALYFCASSPGTSGLNEQFFGPGTRLTVL.

The chain employs TRBV6-4 and TRBJ1-5; D unresolved. The CDR3 is 16 residues long. In germline, CDR1 is MRHNA, CDR2 SNTAGT. V gave up 6 bases and J gave up 0 bases, with 15 bases separating them. The CDR3 DNA sequence: TGTGCCAGCAGCACCCAGGTCCCCCCTAGCAATCAGCCCCAGCATTTT. Encoded protein: CASSTQVPPSNQPQHF.

This chain joins TRBV19 and TRBJ2-2, with TRBD1 as a possible D gene (7 bases). V was trimmed by 7 bases and J by 5 bases, leaving 17 bases between them. CDR3 size: 15 residues. CDR1 and CDR2 from the germline V gene are LNHDA and SQIVND (reference sequence). The CDR3 DNA reads as TGTGCCAGTACCCCTATGGGGGGACAGACCGGGGAGCTGTTTTTT. Its protein product is CASTPMGGQTGELFF.

CDR3 region: CASSLNRMNTEAFF. CDR3 sequence (DNA): TGTGCCAGCAGTTTAAACCGGATGAACACTGAAGCTTTCTTT. The chain recombines TRBV28 with TRBJ1-1; D call uncertain. Germline V gene sequence: CDR1 MDHEN, CDR2 SYDVKM. V lost 2 bases and J lost 0, with 7 bases in between. This CDR3 is built from 14 residues.

The count of this clone is one. This chain uses TRBV18 with TRBJ2-1; TRBD2 matches at 9 bases. This CDR3 has 16 residues. V was pared by 4 bases and J by 4 bases, with 8 bases of the junction left unmatched. From germline, CDR1 is KGHSH and CDR2 LQKENI. Written as DNA, the CDR3 is TGTGCCAGCTCACAAAGTCAACTAGCGGGTTACAATGAGCAGTTCTTC. It specifies CASSQSQLAGYNEQFF.

The genes are TRBV28 and TRBJ2-2, with 16 bases fitting TRBD2. J lost 4 bases, V lost 7 bases, and 12 bases had no gene match. Looked up from germline, CDR1 is MDHEN and CDR2 is SYDVKM. The CDR3 runs 19 residues. The CDR3 DNA reads TGTGCCAGCACCTATCCGGGACTAGCGGGAGGGCCTAGCACCGGGGAGCTGTTTTTT. Amino acids: CASTYPGLAGGPSTGELFF.

The chain links TRBV12-5 to TRBJ2-7; 12 bases agree with TRBD2. The CDR3 has 21 amino acids. Germline V gene sequence: CDR1 LGHNT, CDR2 FRNRAP. Unmatched junction bases numbered 20, after V lost 5 bases and J lost 0 bases. The CDR3 protein is CASGPRVKMTSGSDSSYEQYF. CDR3 DNA: TGTGCTAGTGGTCCGCGCGTAAAGATGACTAGCGGGAGCGATAGCTCCTACGAGCAGTACTTC.

The rearrangement links TRBV9 to TRBJ2-5; D may correspond to TRBD1 or TRBD2 (5 bases each). Between the trimmed V and J ends, which lost 7 bases and 5 bases, there was a span of 24 bases. The CDR3 sequence is 16 residues long. The germline V gene has CDR1 SGDLS and CDR2 YYNGEE. This CDR3 reads CASSHRGGFPRETQYF. DNA of the CDR3: TGTGCCAGCTCCCATCGGGGCGGGTTTCCGCGGGAGACCCAGTACTTC. Together with reference TRBV9 and TRBJ2-5, the CDR3 gives the full variable domain: DSGVTQTPKHLITATGQRVTLRCSPRSGDLSVYWYQQSLDQGLQFLIQYYNGEERAKGNILERFSAQQFPDLHSELNLSSLELGDSALYFCASSHRGGFPRETQYFGPGTRLLVL.